This T cell receptor beta chain was obtained from a study of tissue T cells after allogeneic stem cell transplantation. The germline V gene has CDR1 SNHLY and CDR2 FYNNEI. CDR3 size: 13 residues. The germline V and J ends were trimmed by 6 bases and 3 bases, with 11 bases remaining between them. Measured with immunoSEQ multiplex PCR; TCRdb has only the in-frame clones, and not every one. The repertoire includes some 7,000 clones, just under 80% of them detected once, and roughly 15% sits in the top ten. This clonotype was obtained from a male patient over 55 with steroid-refractory graft-versus-host disease after an allogeneic stem cell transplant. Some T cells may trace back to the graft donor. Specimen: skin, collected at autopsy. The chain has TRBV2 and TRBJ1-2, with D perhaps matching TRBD1 (5 bases). CDR3 region: CASSGDLDYGYTF. The CDR3 DNA follows: TGTGCCAGCAGCGGGGACTTGGACTATGGCTACACCTTC.